Below are 22 T cell receptor beta chains sequenced from a single sample in a study of CD4 T cells in relation to SARS-CoV-2 and coronaviruses. TCRdb's table, derived via immunoSEQ multiplex PCR, lists solely in-frame clones and lacks some. The sample includes 30,000 to 45,000 clones, approximately 87% of them seen just once. Source material: memory CD4+ T cells from PBMCs. The source of these receptors is an adult with COVID-19.

The chain is built from TRBV7-2 and TRBJ2-3; 8 nucleotides agree with TRBD2. V was clipped by 6 bases and J by 7 bases; unmatched bases: 15. This CDR3 region has 16 residues. Per the germline V gene, CDR1 is SGHTA and CDR2 is FQGNSA. The DNA for the CDR3 is TGTGCCAGCAGGGAACGGGGGGGCCTTGTGAGAAATACGCAGTATTTT. It is translated as CASRERGGLVRNTQYF. The whole variable domain, filled in from reference TRBV7-2 and TRBJ2-3, reads GAGVSQSPSNKVTEKGKDVELRCDPISGHTALYWYRQSLGQGLEFLIYFQGNSAPDKSGLPSDRFSAERTGGSVSTLTIQRTQQEDSAVYLCASRERGGLVRNTQYFGPGTRLTVL.

This chain connects TRBV7-2 to TRBJ1-5; D unclear. The CDR3 runs 14 residues. V lost 2 bases and J 3 bases, leaving 8 bases between the germline ends. CDR1 is SGHTA, CDR2 FQGNSA, per germline. CDR3 coding DNA: TGTGCCAGCAGCTTACTCGGAGCCAATCAGCCCCAGCATTTT. This translates into CASSLLGANQPQHF.

The chain has TRBV4-1 and TRBJ2-1; 9 bases match TRBD2. The CDR3 has 17 amino acids. The V gene end was trimmed by 0 bases and the J gene end by 4 bases; junction bases not matched to a gene: 7. The germline CDR1 and CDR2 sequences are MGHRA and YSYEKL. CDR3: CASSQDRGRGGYNEQFF. CDR3 sequence (DNA): TGCGCCAGCAGCCAAGATCGGGGGCGGGGGGGATACAATGAGCAGTTCTTC.

The gene calls are TRBV30 and TRBJ2-4; TRBD2 is a possible D gene (5 bases). The germline V and J ends were trimmed by 4 bases and 0 bases, with 16 bases remaining between them. From germline, CDR1 is GTSNPN and CDR2 SVGIG (reference sequence). The CDR3 contains 16 residues. In DNA form, the CDR3 reads TGTGCCTGGACCGATGCAGGAGGTCTAGCCAAAAACATTCAGTACTTC. Protein sequence: CAWTDAGGLAKNIQYF.

This chain uses TRBV6-1 with TRBJ2-4, with 12 bases fitting TRBD1. The junction had 8 bases not matched to a gene; V was cut back by 2 bases and J by 6 bases. In germline, CDR1 is MNHNS, CDR2 SASEGT. The CDR3 has 17 amino acids. This CDR3 reads CASSERNRGQGANIQYF. The CDR3, as DNA: TGTGCCAGCAGTGAACGCAACCGGGGACAGGGGGCAAACATTCAGTACTTC.

This clone has a single count. The gene calls are TRBV10-3 and TRBJ2-7, with D tentatively TRBD1 or TRBD2 (5 bases each). V shed 5 bases and J shed 9 bases, with 17 bases lying between them. Germline V lookup: CDR1 ENHRY, CDR2 SYGVKD. CDR3 size: 13 residues. The CDR3 DNA follows: TGTGCCATCAGTCCGGGGCCGGGTATGGGGCAGTACTTC. Its protein product is CAISPGPGMGQYF.

The chain couples TRBV5-1 to TRBJ2-1, with 13 bases identical to TRBD2. The trim removed 7 bases at V and 8 bases at J, leaving 6 bases unmatched. There are 14 residues in the CDR3. Germline V lookup: CDR1 SGHRS, CDR2 YFSETQ. The CDR3 coding sequence is TGCGCCAGCGGAACTAGCGGGGGGGCGGATGAGCAGTTCTTC. As protein: CASGTSGGADEQFF.

V and J are TRBV7-9 and TRBJ1-6, with D possibly TRBD1 on 5 matching bases. The CDR3 has 16 amino acids. CDR1 is SEHNR and CDR2 is FQNEAQ in the germline V gene (reference sequence). The V and J ends lost 1 base and 8 bases respectively, with 15 bases between them. The CDR3 DNA follows: TGTGCCAGCAGCTTAGATTCGGGGCCAGTGTATTCACCCCTCCACTTT. Translated, it gives CASSLDSGPVYSPLHF.

The J gene is TRBJ2-1, the V gene TRBV24-1; D is perhaps TRBD1 (6 bases). Germline CDR1 KGHDR, CDR2 SFDVKD. The CDR3 loop spans 16 amino acids. V lost 5 bases and J lost 5, with 18 bases in between. The CDR3 DNA follows: TGTGCCACCAGTGGTTATAGGGGGTTTGACCACAATGAGCAGTTCTTC. Amino acid sequence: CATSGYRGFDHNEQFF.

The chain joins TRBV5-4 to TRBJ2-3, with 7 nucleotides matching TRBD2. J was trimmed by 5 bases and V by 0 bases; bases with no gene match: 6. Per the germline V gene, CDR1 is SGHNT and CDR2 is YYREEE (reference sequence). The CDR3 spans 15 residues. The DNA for the CDR3 is TGTGCCAGCAGCTTGGGGGCGGGGGAGGGAGATACGCAGTATTTT. It translates to CASSLGAGEGDTQYF.

CDR3 protein: CASSFDSKANYGYTF. DNA for the CDR3: TGTGCCAGCAGTTTTGACAGCAAAGCTAACTATGGCTACACCTTC. The rearrangement joins TRBV6-5 to TRBJ1-2, with a weak D call TRBD1 (5 bases). Trimming pared 4 bases from V and 0 bases from J, leaving 12 bases between. CDR3 length equals 15 residues. Germline lookup yields CDR1 MNHEY and CDR2 SVGAGI.

This rearrangement joins TRBV14 to TRBJ2-5; tentatively, D is TRBD1 (5 bases). The germline CDR1 and CDR2 sequences are SGHDN and FVKESK. The CDR3 is 15 amino acids. V lost 4 bases, J lost 5 bases, and 17 bases lay in between. CDR3 sequence: CASSPLGQGRETQYF. DNA for the CDR3: TGTGCCAGCAGCCCTCTAGGGCAGGGCCGGGAGACCCAGTACTTC. Based on the CDR3 plus reference TRBV14 and TRBJ2-5, the full variable domain is EAGVTQFPSHSVIEKGQTVTLRCDPISGHDNLYWYRRVMGKEIKFLLHFVKESKQDESGMPNNRFLAERTGGTYSTLKVQPAELEDSGVYFCASSPLGQGRETQYFGPGTRLLVL.

The rearrangement links TRBV6-5 to TRBJ2-2; D gene ambiguous. This CDR3 has 12 residues. V was clipped by 4 bases and J by 5 bases, with 5 bases between them. In germline, CDR1 is MNHEY, CDR2 SVGAGI. The CDR3 here is CASSFQTGELFF. DNA for the CDR3: TGTGCCAGCAGTTTTCAAACCGGGGAGCTGTTTTTT.

The chain couples TRBV5-1 to TRBJ1-4; possibly TRBD1 for D (5 bases). This CDR3 has 16 residues. The germline V and J ends were trimmed by 0 bases and 8 bases, with 17 bases remaining between them. The germline CDR1 and CDR2 sequences are SGHRS and YFSETQ. The CDR3 DNA follows: TGCGCCAGCAGCTTGGTACCCAGGGCGCGAGGCGAAAAACTGTTTTTT. As protein: CASSLVPRARGEKLFF.

This sequence joins TRBV29-1 and TRBJ1-3, with TRBD1 as a possible D gene (5 bases). The V and J ends lost 5 bases and 6 bases respectively, with 17 bases between them. The CDR3 totals 14 residues. Germline values: CDR1 SQVTM, CDR2 ANQGSEA. CDR3: CSVQGDQTLNTIYF. The CDR3 bases are TGCAGCGTTCAAGGGGATCAAACCCTAAACACCATATATTTT.

The rearrangement links TRBV12-3 or TRBV12-4 to TRBJ1-4; D not certain. The CDR3 loop spans 11 amino acids. The V and J ends lost 7 bases and 9 bases respectively, with 9 bases between them. CDR3 amino acids: CASTYHQKLFF. As DNA, the CDR3 is TGTGCCAGCACGTACCACCAAAAACTGTTTTTT.

The J gene is TRBJ2-3, the V gene TRBV10-2; 13 bases fit TRBD2. V trimming: 6 bases; J trimming: 0 bases; junction bases outside the gene matches: 9. The CDR3 sequence is 18 residues long. CDR1 is WSHSY and CDR2 is SAAADI in the germline V gene. The DNA of the CDR3 is TGCGCCAGCAGCATACTAGCGGGGGGGTCTTCTAGCACAGATACGCAGTATTTT. Encoded protein: CASSILAGGSSSTDTQYF.

J is TRBJ1-1 and V is TRBV25-1, with 8 nucleotides matching TRBD1. The junction had 10 bases not matched to a gene; V was cut back by 6 bases and J by 1 base. CDR3 length: 16 amino acids. CDR1 is MGHDK and CDR2 is SYGVNS in the germline V gene. For the CDR3, the DNA is TGTGCCAGCAGGCTGACAGGGGCAGGTGGGAACACTGAAGCTTTCTTT. Translation gives CASRLTGAGGNTEAFF.

The V and J genes are TRBV19 and TRBJ2-3; D is undetermined. The germline CDR1 and CDR2 sequences are LNHDA and SQIVND (reference sequence). V was clipped by 7 bases and J by 6 bases, with 17 bases between them. The CDR3 loop spans 14 amino acids. This CDR3 is CASTPDPARDTQYF. In DNA, the CDR3 is TGTGCCAGTACCCCCGACCCAGCGAGGGATACGCAGTATTTT.

The rearrangement links TRBV18 to TRBJ2-5; D could derive from TRBD1 or TRBD2 (6 bases each). The V gene lost 3 bases and the J gene lost 5 bases, with 10 bases spanning the gap. The CDR3 runs to 13 residues. The V gene's germline CDR1 is KGHSH and CDR2 LQKENI. Written as DNA, the CDR3 is TGTGCCAGCTCACCGCTCGGGGGCGAGACCCAGTACTTC. Amino acids: CASSPLGGETQYF.

The chain carries TRBV19 and TRBJ2-5, with D maybe TRBD1 (5 bases). The CDR3 length is 15 residues. With 1 base removed from V and 5 bases from J, the gap between germline ends came to 14 bases. CDR1 is LNHDA and CDR2 is SQIVND in the germline V gene (reference sequence). The CDR3 DNA reads as TGTGCCAGTAGTATAGGTCCAGGGCCCTCGGAGACCCAGTACTTC. Its translation is CASSIGPGPSETQYF. Full variable domain (remainder filled in from reference TRBV19 and TRBJ2-5): DGGITQSPKYLFRKEGQNVTLSCEQNLNHDAMYWYRQDPGQGLRLIYYSQIVNDFQKGDIAEGYSVSREKKESFPLTVTSAQKNPTAFYLCASSIGPGPSETQYFGPGTRLLVL.

The J gene is TRBJ2-3, the V gene TRBV20-1; D is ambiguous. CDR3 size: 11 residues. Germline V gene data show CDR1 as DFQATT and CDR2 as SNEGSKA (reference sequence). Deletions cut 1 base from V and 3 bases from J, with 2 bases between. Here the CDR3 DNA reads TGCAGTGCTAGAGTAACAGATACGCAGTATTTT. Its translation is CSARVTDTQYF.